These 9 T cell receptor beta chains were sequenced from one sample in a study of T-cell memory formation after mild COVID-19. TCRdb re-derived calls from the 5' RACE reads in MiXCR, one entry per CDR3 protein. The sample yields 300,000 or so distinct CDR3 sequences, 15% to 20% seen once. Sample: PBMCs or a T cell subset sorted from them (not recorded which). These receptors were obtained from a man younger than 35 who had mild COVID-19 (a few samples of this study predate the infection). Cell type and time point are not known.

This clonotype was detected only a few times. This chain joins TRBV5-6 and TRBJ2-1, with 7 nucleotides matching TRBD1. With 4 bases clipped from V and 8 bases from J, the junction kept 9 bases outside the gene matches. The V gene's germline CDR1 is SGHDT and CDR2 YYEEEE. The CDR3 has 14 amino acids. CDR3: CASSPKTGFYEQFF. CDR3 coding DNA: TGTGCCAGCAGCCCAAAGACAGGGTTTTATGAGCAGTTCTTC.

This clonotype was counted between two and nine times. The CDR3 sequence is CSVEDPGNTEAFF. The DNA for the CDR3 is TGCAGCGTTGAAGATCCAGGGAACACTGAAGCTTTCTTT. The chain combines TRBV29-1 with TRBJ1-1; D gene uncertain. The length of the CDR3 is 13 residues. Germline CDR1 reads SQVTM; CDR2 reads ANQGSEA. V was clipped by 0 bases and J by 1 base, with 6 bases between them. The whole variable domain, remainder taken from reference TRBV29-1 and TRBJ1-1, is SAVISQKPSRDICQRGTSLTIQCQVDSQVTMMFWYRQQPGQSLTLIATANQGSEATYESGFVIDKFPISRPNLTFSTLTVSNMSPEDSSIYLCSVEDPGNTEAFFGQGTRLTVV.

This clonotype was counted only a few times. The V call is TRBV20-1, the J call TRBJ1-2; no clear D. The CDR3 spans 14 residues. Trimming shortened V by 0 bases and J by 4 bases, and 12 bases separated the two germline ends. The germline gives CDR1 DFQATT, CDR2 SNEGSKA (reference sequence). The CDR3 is CSARDQSTPYGYTF. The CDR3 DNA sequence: TGCAGTGCTAGAGATCAATCGACACCCTATGGCTACACCTTC.

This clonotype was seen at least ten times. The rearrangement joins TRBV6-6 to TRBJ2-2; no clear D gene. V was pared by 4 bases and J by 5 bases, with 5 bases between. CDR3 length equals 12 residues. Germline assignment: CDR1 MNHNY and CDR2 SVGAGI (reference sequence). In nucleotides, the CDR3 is TGTGCCAGCAGTTGGCAGACCGGGGAGCTGTTTTTT. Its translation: CASSWQTGELFF.

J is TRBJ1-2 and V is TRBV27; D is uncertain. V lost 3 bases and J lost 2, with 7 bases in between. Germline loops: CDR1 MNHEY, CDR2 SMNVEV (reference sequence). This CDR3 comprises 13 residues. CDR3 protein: CASSFRANYGYTF. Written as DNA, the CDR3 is TGTGCCAGCAGTTTTAGGGCCAACTATGGCTACACCTTC.

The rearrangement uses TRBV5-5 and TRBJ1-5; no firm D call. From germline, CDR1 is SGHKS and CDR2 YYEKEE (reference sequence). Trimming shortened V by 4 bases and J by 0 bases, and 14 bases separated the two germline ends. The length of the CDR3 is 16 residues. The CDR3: CASSPEPLYSNQPQHF. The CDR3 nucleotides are TGTGCCAGCAGCCCAGAGCCCCTTTATAGCAATCAGCCCCAGCATTTT.

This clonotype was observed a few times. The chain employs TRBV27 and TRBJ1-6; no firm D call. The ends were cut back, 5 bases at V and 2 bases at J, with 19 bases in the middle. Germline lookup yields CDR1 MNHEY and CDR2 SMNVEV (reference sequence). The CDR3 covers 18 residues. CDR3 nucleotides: TGTGCCAGCAGTCCCCATGGGCAGGCGAGACCCTATAATTCACCCCTCCACTTT. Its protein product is CASSPHGQARPYNSPLHF.

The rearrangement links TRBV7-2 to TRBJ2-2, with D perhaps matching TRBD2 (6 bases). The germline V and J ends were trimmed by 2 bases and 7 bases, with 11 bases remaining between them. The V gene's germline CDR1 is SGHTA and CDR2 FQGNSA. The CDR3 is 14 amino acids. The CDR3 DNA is TGTGCCAGCAGCTTATCGTGGGGGGACGGGGAGCTGTTTTTT. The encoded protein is CASSLSWGDGELFF.

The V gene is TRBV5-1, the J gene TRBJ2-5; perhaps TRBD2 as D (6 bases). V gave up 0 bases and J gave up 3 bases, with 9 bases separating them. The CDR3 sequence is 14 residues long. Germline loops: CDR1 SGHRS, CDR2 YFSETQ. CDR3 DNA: TGCGCCAGCAGCTTGGGGCGGGGCGAAGAGACCCAGTACTTC. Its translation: CASSLGRGEETQYF. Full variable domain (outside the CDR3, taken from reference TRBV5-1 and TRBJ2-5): KAGVTQTPRYLIKTRGQQVTLSCSPISGHRSVSWYQQTPGQGLQFLFEYFSETQRNKGNFPGRFSGRQFSNSRSEMNVSTLELGDSALYLCASSLGRGEETQYFGPGTRLLVL.